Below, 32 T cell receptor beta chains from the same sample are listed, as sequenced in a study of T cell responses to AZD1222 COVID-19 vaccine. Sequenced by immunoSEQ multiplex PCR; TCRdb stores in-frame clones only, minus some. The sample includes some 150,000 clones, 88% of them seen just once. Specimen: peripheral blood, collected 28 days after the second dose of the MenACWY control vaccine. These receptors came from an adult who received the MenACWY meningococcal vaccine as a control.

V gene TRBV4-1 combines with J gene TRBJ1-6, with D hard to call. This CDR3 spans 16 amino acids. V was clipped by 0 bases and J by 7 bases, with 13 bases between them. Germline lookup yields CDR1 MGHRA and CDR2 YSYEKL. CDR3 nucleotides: TGCGCCAGCAGCCAAGACCCGGGAACGGGGAATTCACCCCTCCACTTT. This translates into CASSQDPGTGNSPLHF.

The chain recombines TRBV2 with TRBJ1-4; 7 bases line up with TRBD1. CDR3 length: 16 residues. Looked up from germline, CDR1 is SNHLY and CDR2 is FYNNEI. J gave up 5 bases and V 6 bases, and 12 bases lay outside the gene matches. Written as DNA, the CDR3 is TGTGCCAGCAGCGGAGATAGACAGGGCAAGAATGAAAAACTGTTTTTT. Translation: CASSGDRQGKNEKLFF.

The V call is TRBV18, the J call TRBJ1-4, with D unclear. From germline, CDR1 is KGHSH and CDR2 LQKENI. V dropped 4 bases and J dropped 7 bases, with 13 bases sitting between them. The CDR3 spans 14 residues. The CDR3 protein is CASSRQVEPEKLFF. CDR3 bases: TGTGCCAGCTCACGGCAGGTCGAGCCTGAAAAACTGTTTTTT.

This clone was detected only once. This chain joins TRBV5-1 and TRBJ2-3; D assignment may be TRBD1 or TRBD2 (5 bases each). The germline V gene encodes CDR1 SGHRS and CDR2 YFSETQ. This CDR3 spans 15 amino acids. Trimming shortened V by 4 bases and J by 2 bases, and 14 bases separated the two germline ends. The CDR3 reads CASSPGPDYTDTQYF. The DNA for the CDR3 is TGCGCCAGCAGCCCGGGGCCCGATTACACAGATACGCAGTATTTT.

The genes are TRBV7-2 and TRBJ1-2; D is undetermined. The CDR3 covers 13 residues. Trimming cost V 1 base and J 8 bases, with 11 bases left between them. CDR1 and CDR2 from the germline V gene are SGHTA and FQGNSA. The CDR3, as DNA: TGTGCCAGCAGCTTAGATGTTTTCGACGGCTACACCTTC. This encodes CASSLDVFDGYTF. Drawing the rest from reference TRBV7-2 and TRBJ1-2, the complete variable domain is GAGVSQSPSNKVTEKGKDVELRCDPISGHTALYWYRQSLGQGLEFLIYFQGNSAPDKSGLPSDRFSAERTGGSVSTLTIQRTQQEDSAVYLCASSLDVFDGYTFGSGTRLTVV.

This chain's CDR3 is CASSFDRRNTEAFF. In DNA, the CDR3 is TGTGCCAGCAGCTTCGACAGGCGGAACACTGAAGCTTTCTTT. The rearrangement links TRBV5-4 to TRBJ1-1; a weak D match, TRBD1 (6 bases). This CDR3 has 14 residues. Germline CDR1 is SGHNT and CDR2 is YYREEE (reference sequence). Trimming pared 2 bases from V and 1 base from J, leaving 9 bases between. The full variable domain, completed using reference TRBV5-4 and TRBJ1-1, is ETGVTQSPTHLIKTRGQQVTLRCSSQSGHNTVSWYQQALGQGPQFIFQYYREEENGRGNFPPRFSGLQFPNYSSELNVNALELDDSALYLCASSFDRRNTEAFFGQGTRLTVV.

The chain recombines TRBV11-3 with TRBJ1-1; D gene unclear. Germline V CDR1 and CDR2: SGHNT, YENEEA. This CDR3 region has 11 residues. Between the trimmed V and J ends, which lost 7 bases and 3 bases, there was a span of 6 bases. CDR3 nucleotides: TGTGCCAGCAAGGAGGACACTGAAGCTTTCTTT. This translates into CASKEDTEAFF.

CDR3 DNA sequence: TGTGCCTGGAGGGACACCGGGACTAGCGGGAGGGCCTTATACGAGCAGTACTTC. It codes for CAWRDTGTSGRALYEQYF. This sequence joins TRBV30 and TRBJ2-7; 16 nucleotides match TRBD2. CDR1 is GTSNPN and CDR2 is SVGIG in the germline V gene (reference sequence). V gave up 3 bases and J gave up 4 bases; unmatched junction bases: 12. The CDR3 is 18 residues long.

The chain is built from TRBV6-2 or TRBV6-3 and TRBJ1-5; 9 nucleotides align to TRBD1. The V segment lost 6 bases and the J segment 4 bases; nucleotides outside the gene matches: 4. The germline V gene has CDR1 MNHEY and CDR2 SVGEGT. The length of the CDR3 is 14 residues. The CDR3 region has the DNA TGTGCCAGCAGCAGGGGGACAGGGAATCAGCCCCAGCATTTT. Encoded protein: CASSRGTGNQPQHF.

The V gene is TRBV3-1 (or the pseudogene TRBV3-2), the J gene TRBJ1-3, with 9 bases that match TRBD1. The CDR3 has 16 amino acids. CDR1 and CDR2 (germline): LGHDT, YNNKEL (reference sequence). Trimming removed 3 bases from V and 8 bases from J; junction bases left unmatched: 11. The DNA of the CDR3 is TGTGCCAGCAGCCAGTACCGGGACAGGGTAGGGCACACCATATATTTT. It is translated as CASSQYRDRVGHTIYF.

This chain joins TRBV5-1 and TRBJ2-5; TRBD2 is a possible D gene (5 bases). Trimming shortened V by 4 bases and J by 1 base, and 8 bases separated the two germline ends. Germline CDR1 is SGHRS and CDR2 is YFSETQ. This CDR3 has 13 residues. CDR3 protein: CASSLSVQETQYF. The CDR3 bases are TGCGCCAGCAGCCTTAGCGTCCAAGAGACCCAGTACTTC.

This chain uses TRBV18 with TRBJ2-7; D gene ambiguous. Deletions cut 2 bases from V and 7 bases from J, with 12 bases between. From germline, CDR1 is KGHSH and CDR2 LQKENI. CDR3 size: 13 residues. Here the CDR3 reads CASSPGVRPEQYF. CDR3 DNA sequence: TGTGCCAGCTCACCAGGGGTTAGGCCGGAGCAGTACTTC.

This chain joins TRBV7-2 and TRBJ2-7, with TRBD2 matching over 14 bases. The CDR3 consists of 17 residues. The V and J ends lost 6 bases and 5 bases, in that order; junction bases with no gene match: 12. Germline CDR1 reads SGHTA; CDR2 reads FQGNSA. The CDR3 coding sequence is TGTGCCAGCAGGCGGACTAGCGGGAGGACCACCCCTGACGAGCAGTACTTC. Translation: CASRRTSGRTTPDEQYF.

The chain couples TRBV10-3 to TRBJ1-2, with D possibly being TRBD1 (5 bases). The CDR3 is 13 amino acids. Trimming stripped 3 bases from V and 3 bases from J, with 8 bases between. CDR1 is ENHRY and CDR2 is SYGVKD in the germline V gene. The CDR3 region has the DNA TGTGCCATCAGTGATGGGGACTACTATGGCTACACCTTC. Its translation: CAISDGDYYGYTF.

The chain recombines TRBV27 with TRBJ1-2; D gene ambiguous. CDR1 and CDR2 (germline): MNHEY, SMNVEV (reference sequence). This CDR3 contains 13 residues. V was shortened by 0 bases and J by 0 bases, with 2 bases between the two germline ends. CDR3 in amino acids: CASSLSPNYGYTF. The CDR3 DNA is TGTGCCAGCAGTTTATCTCCTAACTATGGCTACACCTTC.

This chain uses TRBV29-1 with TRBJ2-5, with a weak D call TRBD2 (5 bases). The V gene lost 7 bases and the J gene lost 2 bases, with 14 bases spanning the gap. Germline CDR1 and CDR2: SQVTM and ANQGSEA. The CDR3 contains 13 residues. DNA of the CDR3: TGCAGCGCTCGAAGCGGTTCTCAAGAGACCCAGTACTTC. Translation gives CSARSGSQETQYF.

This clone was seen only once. Here the CDR3 reads CASKKQGGTEAFF. In nucleotides, the CDR3 is TGTGCCAGCAAGAAGCAGGGGGGCACTGAAGCTTTCTTT. The chain has TRBV6-5 and TRBJ1-1; TRBD1 matches at 7 bases. The CDR3 sequence is 13 residues long. The V and J ends lost 7 bases and 4 bases, in that order; junction bases with no gene match: 6. CDR1 is MNHEY and CDR2 is SVGAGI in the germline V gene.

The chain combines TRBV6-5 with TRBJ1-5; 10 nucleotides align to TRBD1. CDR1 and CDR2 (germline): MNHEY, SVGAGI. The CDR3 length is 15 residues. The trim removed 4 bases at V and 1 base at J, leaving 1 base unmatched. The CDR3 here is CASSLDRGSNQPQHF. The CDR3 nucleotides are TGTGCCAGCAGTTTGGACAGGGGGAGCAATCAGCCCCAGCATTTT.

The CDR3 sequence: CASSLGLGPEEKLFF. The CDR3 nucleotides read TGTGCCAGCAGCTTAGGCCTCGGGCCTGAAGAAAAACTGTTTTTT. The J gene is TRBJ1-4, the V gene TRBV11-2; D is unclear. Trimming stripped 1 base from V and 8 bases from J, with 14 bases between. The CDR3 runs 15 residues. CDR1 SGHAT and CDR2 FQNNGV come from the germline V gene. Full variable domain (outside the CDR3, taken from reference TRBV11-2 and TRBJ1-4): EAGVAQSPRYKIIEKRQSVAFWCNPISGHATLYWYQQILGQGPKLLIQFQNNGVVDDSQLPKDRFSAERLKGVDSTLKIQPAKLEDSAVYLCASSLGLGPEEKLFFGSGTQLSVL.

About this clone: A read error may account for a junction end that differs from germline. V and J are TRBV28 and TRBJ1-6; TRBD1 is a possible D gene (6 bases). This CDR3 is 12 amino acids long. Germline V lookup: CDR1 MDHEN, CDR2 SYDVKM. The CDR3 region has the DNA TGTGCCAGCAGTTCCTCAGGGGTCGTTTCTCATTTC. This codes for CASSSSGVVSHF. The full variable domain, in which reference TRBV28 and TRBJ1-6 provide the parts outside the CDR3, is DVKVTQSSRYLVKRTGEKVFLECVQDMDHENMFWYRQDPGLGLRLIYFSYDVKMKEKGDIPEGYSVSREKKERFSLILESASTNQTSMYLCASSSSGVVSHFGNGTRLTVT.

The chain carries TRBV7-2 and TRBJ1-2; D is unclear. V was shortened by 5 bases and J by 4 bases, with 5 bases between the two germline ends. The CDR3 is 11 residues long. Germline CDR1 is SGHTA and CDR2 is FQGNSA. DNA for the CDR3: TGTGCCAGCAGCCCTGTCTATGGCTACACCTTC. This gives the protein CASSPVYGYTF.

The CDR3 bases are TGTGCCACCAGCAGGCGAGCAATTCAAGAGACCCAGTACTTC. Its translation: CATSRRAIQETQYF. The rearrangement links TRBV15 to TRBJ2-5, with no clear D. Trimming shortened V by 3 bases and J by 2 bases, and 10 bases separated the two germline ends. Germline CDR1 and CDR2: LNHNV and YYDKDF (reference sequence). The length of the CDR3 is 14 residues.

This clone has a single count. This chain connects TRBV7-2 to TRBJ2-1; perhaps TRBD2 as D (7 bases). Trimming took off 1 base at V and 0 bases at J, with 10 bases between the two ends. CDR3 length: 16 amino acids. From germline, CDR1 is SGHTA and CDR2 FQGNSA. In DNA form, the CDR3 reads TGTGCCAGCAGCTTAGAGGGGGGGTACTCCTACAATGAGCAGTTCTTC. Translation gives CASSLEGGYSYNEQFF. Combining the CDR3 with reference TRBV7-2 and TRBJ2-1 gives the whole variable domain GAGVSQSPSNKVTEKGKDVELRCDPISGHTALYWYRQSLGQGLEFLIYFQGNSAPDKSGLPSDRFSAERTGGSVSTLTIQRTQQEDSAVYLCASSLEGGYSYNEQFFGPGTRLTVL.

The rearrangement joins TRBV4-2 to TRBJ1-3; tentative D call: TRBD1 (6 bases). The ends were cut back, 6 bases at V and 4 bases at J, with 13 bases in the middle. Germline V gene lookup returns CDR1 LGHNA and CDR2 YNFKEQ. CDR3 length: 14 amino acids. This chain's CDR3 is CASSYTGAGNTIYF. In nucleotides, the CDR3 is TGTGCCAGCAGTTACACGGGGGCCGGAAACACCATATATTTT.

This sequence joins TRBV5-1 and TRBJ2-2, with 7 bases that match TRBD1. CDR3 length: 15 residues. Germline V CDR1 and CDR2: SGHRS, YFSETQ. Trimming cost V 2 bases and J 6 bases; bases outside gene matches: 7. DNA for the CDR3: TGCGCCAGCAGCTTAGGCTCCCAGGGGGCCGGGGAGCTGTTTTTT. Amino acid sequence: CASSLGSQGAGELFF. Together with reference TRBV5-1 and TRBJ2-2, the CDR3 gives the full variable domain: KAGVTQTPRYLIKTRGQQVTLSCSPISGHRSVSWYQQTPGQGLQFLFEYFSETQRNKGNFPGRFSGRQFSNSRSEMNVSTLELGDSALYLCASSLGSQGAGELFFGEGSRLTVL.

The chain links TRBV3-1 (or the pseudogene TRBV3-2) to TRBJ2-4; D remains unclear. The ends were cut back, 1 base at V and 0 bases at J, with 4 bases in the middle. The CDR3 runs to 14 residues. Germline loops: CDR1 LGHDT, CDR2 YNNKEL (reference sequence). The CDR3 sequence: CASSQGRAKNIQYF. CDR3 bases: TGTGCCAGCAGCCAAGGGAGAGCCAAAAACATTCAGTACTTC.

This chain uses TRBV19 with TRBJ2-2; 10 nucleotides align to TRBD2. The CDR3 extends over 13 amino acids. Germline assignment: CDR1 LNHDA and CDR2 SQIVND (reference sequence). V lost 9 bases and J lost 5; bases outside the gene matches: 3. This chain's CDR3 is CASRLAGTGELFF. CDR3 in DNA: TGTGCCAGCCGACTAGCGGGTACCGGGGAGCTGTTTTTT. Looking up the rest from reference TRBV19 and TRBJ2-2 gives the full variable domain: DGGITQSPKYLFRKEGQNVTLSCEQNLNHDAMYWYRQDPGQGLRLIYYSQIVNDFQKGDIAEGYSVSREKKESFPLTVTSAQKNPTAFYLCASRLAGTGELFFGEGSRLTVL.

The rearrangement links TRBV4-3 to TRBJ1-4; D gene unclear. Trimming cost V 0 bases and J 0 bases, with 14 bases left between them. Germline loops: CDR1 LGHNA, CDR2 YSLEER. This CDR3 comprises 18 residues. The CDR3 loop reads CASSQEGSWTATNEKLFF. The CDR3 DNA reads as TGCGCCAGCAGCCAAGAAGGCAGTTGGACTGCAACTAATGAAAAACTGTTTTTT.

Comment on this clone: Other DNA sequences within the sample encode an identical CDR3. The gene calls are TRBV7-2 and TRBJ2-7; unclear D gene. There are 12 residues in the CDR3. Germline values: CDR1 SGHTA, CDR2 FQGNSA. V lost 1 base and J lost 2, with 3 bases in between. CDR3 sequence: CASSLGTYEQYF. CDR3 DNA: TGTGCCAGCAGCTTAGGGACCTACGAGCAGTACTTC.

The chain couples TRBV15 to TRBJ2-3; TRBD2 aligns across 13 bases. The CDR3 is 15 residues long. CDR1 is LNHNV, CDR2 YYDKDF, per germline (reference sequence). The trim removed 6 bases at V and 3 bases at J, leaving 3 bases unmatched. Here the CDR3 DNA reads TGTGCCACCAGACTAGCGGGAGGGGGGACAGATACGCAGTATTTT. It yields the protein CATRLAGGGTDTQYF.

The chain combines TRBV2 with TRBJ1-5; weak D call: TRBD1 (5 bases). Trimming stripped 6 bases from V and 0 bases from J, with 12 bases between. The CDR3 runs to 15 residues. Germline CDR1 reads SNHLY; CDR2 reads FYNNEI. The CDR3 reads CASRPEGLSNQPQHF. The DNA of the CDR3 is TGTGCCAGCAGACCCGAGGGGCTTAGCAATCAGCCCCAGCATTTT. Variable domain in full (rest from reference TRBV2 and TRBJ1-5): EPEVTQTPSHQVTQMGQEVILRCVPISNHLYFYWYRQILGQKVEFLVSFYNNEISEKSEIFDDQFSVERPDGSNFTLKIRSTKLEDSAMYFCASRPEGLSNQPQHFGDGTRLSIL.

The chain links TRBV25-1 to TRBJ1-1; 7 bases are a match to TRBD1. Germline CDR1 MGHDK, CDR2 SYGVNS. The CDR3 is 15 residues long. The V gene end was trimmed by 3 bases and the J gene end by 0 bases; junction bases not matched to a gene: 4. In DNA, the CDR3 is TGTGCCAGCAGTGAGTCCGACAGGGTGAACACTGAAGCTTTCTTT. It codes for CASSESDRVNTEAFF. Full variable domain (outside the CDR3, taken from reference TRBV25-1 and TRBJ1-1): EADIYQTPRYLVIGTGKKITLECSQTMGHDKMYWYQQDPGMELHLIHYSYGVNSTEKGDLSSESTVSRIRTEHFPLTLESARPSHTSQYLCASSESDRVNTEAFFGQGTRLTVV.